The following is a T cell receptor beta chain sequence with its context. Its antigen is still unknown. No quality values exist for individual bases; no much larger clone is one base distant. Trimming accounts for 0 bases at V and 3 bases at J, while the number of junction bases matched to no gene is 11. The CDR1 and CDR2 encoded by the germline V gene (reference sequence) are MNHEY and SMNVEV. Taken from cysteine to phenylalanine, the CDR3 has 19 residues. CDR3 DNA only is kept here, 57 bases in frame from base 1. The data originate from a study of shared clonotypes between healthy human individuals (TCRdb year 2020). About the investigation overall: The cohort comprised two women and a few men aged 18 to 49 years. Per donor, three plates each were used for CD4 naive and CD4 memory, two for CD8 naive, and one for CD8 memory. Blood TCR repertoires of 5 or 6 healthy adults were deeply sequenced to estimate repertoire size and the extent of clonotype sharing between individuals. Different laboratories and diverse techniques were used to prepare libraries and sequence TCR repertoires, to increase sequencing depth and limit assay-specific biases. Between about 0.9 and 9 billion PBMCs per donor were obtained by leukapheresis.

Using the deep immunoSEQ assay, TCR CDR3 regions were amplified from genomic DNA by multiplex PCR. Extracted genomic DNA from each cell subset was distributed evenly across all wells of several immunoSEQ 96-well plates, and each plate was treated as a replicate. For sorted subsets, 150 to 250 ng genomic DNA, equal to 30,000 or so T cell genomes, was loaded into each replicate PCR. Purified libraries were measured with a Qubit 3.0 fluorometer, size-checked on a Bioanalyzer 2100, and measured again with the KAPA Library Quantification kit. Each immunoSEQ 96-well plate was sequenced on its own single-read 150-cycle Illumina NextSeq 550 flow cell. Regarding the original processing steps: Because the immunoSEQ output held only junctional sequences and lacked quality scores, the filtering could not match the filtering applied to full-length reads. Sequences were annotated with PyIR, a Python wrapper for IgBLAST v1.9, using IMGT germline references to assign V/J genes and CDR3. Reads with weak V/J assignments (E-value above 1e-6), missing CDR3, stop codons, out-of-frame junctions, or ambiguous translated residues were removed. V3J clonotypes were defined as sequences sharing an identical inferred V gene, J gene, and CDR3 amino acid sequence. To compute the percentage overlap between repertoires, the number of shared unique clonotypes was divided by the size of the smaller repertoire. Repertoire richness was assessed with RTK rarefaction, the Chao1 estimator, and Recon v2.1 estimates of unobserved clonotypes. Generation probabilities for all TCRbeta clonotypes obtained by the gDNA method from a handful of donors were computed using OLGA. TCRdb retrieved this table from immuneACCESS and kept in-frame rearrangements only. Not all clones are present; in checked studies, unresolved V genes account for under half, and no reason is known for the remainder. That table supplies the V and J calls and clone size; D and trimming were determined from the DNA. Counted in this sample were fewer than 1 million clones; 95% to 97% of them appeared once. Jointly, the top ten make up 0.2% to 0.25% of the sample.

The paper's findings and limits, for the study overall: Compared with non-shared clonotypes, clonotypes shared by all four sorted-subset donors had higher generation probabilities. The genetic and exposure-history diversity represented was limited by the small number of donors. Rarefaction of sorted-subset datasets indicated incomplete sequencing despite the large sequencing depth. Larger estimated clonotype richness was generally found for naive subsets than for memory subsets. Only blood was sampled, and tissue TCR repertoires likely differ from those in blood. Based on pairwise subsampling, the degree of clonotype sharing among donors was expected to be affected by sequencing depth. Around 5.4% of naive CD4, 3.5% of naive CD8, approximately 2.2% of memory CD4, and 0.35% to 0.4% of memory CD8 clonotypes were shared across a few donors.

CD8 naive samples were obtained by positive selection for CCR7 among CD45RO-negative cells, yielding a CD45RA+CCR7+ population from which TemRA cells were excluded. The donors were healthy, HIV-negative adults with no recently reported acute infections or vaccinations. Only Caucasian adults living in Nashville, Tennessee, USA were represented among the donors. After blood collection by leukapheresis, PBMCs were isolated using Ficoll-Histopaque density gradient centrifugation and then cryopreserved in the vapor phase of liquid nitrogen. Analytical flow cytometry was used to check the purity and quantity of every magnetically sorted T cell population. Genomic DNA was isolated from each sorted fraction and quantified by UV absorbance on a Nanodrop 2000c.

Source material: naive CD8+ T cells sorted from blood. The cell subset or site label for this specimen denotes: CD45RA+CCR7+. This clonotype originated in a man aged 30 to 45 in good health. This chain is built from TRBV27 and TRBJ2-3, with 11 middle bases fitting TRBD2. The nucleotides read TGTGCCAGCAGTTTATCGGGGACTAGCGGTTCCTTGGGGACAGATACGCAGTATTTT. Its translation reads: CASSLSGTSGSLGTDTQYF.